Presented here are 25 T cell receptor beta chains from one specimen sequenced in a study of blood T cells in healthy people across ages. The second PCR ran about 6 to 11 cycles with a sample-barcoded 5' primer and J-beta primers. Each CDR3 protein gets one entry after TCRdb re-called the 5' RACE reads with MiXCR. The sample has over 1,300,000 distinct CDR3 sequences, around 59% seen once. What was sequenced was blood. These receptor sequences come from a man between 18 and 35 years old in good health.

V is TRBV5-1 and J is TRBJ2-3; D call uncertain. The V gene's germline CDR1 is SGHRS and CDR2 YFSETQ. Deletions cut 2 bases from V and 2 bases from J, with 12 bases between. CDR3 length: 15 residues. The CDR3 nucleotides are TGCGCCAGCAGCTTCCGCAGCTCCCTCACAGATACGCAGTATTTT. This codes for CASSFRSSLTDTQYF.

With regard to this clonotype: The germline gene is not matched at one end of the junction; a read error may be the cause. This chain joins TRBV29-1 and TRBJ2-1, with D unresolved. Germline CDR1 is SQVTM and CDR2 is ANQGSEA. The CDR3 consists of 13 residues. The CDR3 region has the DNA TGCAACGTTGAGACATCGTCCTCGGATGAGCAGTTCTTC. It encodes CNVETSSSDEQFF.

The rearrangement joins TRBV12-3 or TRBV12-4 to TRBJ1-2; D possibly corresponds to TRBD1 (5 bases). Deletions cut 4 bases from V and 7 bases from J, with 16 bases between. The CDR3 covers 14 residues. The CDR3 sequence: CASSSLSRRGGYTF. In DNA, the CDR3 is TGTGCCAGCAGTTCCCTCTCCAGGAGGGGTGGCTACACCTTC.

The chain is built from TRBV27 and TRBJ2-5, with TRBD2 as a possible D gene (6 bases). The J call is in doubt because the DNA end fits TRBJ2-1 better. The CDR3 consists of 14 residues. CDR1 MNHEY and CDR2 SMNVEV come from the germline V gene (reference sequence). The CDR3 DNA is TGTGCCAGCGGGGGGATCCTCACTCAAGAGACCCAGTTCTTC. This sequence encodes CASGGILTQETQFF.

This clonotype was counted a few times. The V and J genes are TRBV27 and TRBJ2-7, with D maybe TRBD2 (6 bases). V lost 6 bases to trimming and J lost 2 bases, with 11 bases between them. This CDR3 spans 13 amino acids. The germline CDR1 and CDR2 sequences are MNHEY and SMNVEV (reference sequence). The CDR3 loop is CASRRELTYEQYF. In DNA, the CDR3 is TGTGCCAGCAGACGGGAGCTTACCTACGAGCAGTACTTC.

The chain's CDR3 is CASSKGSREQFF. In nucleotides, the CDR3 is TGTGCCAGCAGCAAAGGGTCGCGGGAGCAGTTCTTC. The chain is built from TRBV21-1 and TRBJ2-1. TRBV21-1 corresponds to a pseudogene. This CDR3 comprises 12 residues.

Remarks on this clonotype: One end of the junction is discordant with germline, which a read error may explain. The chain has TRBV13 and TRBJ2-5; 11 bases fit TRBD2. Germline CDR1 is PRHDT and CDR2 is FYEKMQ (reference sequence). This CDR3 is 17 amino acids long. In DNA form, the CDR3 reads TGTGCCGGCAGCACCACCTCGGGACTAGCGGCACAAGAGACCCAGTACTTC. Amino acids: CAGSTTSGLAAQETQYF.

The chain uses TRBV4-3 and TRBJ2-7; tentatively, D is TRBD1 or TRBD2 (5 bases each). The closer fit of TRBJ2-5 to the DNA end suggests the J call may be wrong. Germline CDR1 and CDR2: LGHNA and YSLEER. The length of the CDR3 is 16 residues. CDR3 sequence: CASSQDRTGRGETQYF. The CDR3 nucleotides read TGCGCCAGCAGCCAAGATAGGACGGGGCGCGGGGAGACCCAGTACTTC.

This clonotype was seen only a few times. The V gene is TRBV12-3 or TRBV12-4, the J gene TRBJ1-2; D is undetermined. This CDR3 contains 15 residues. Trimming removed 1 base from V and 4 bases from J, with 13 bases in between. The CDR3, as DNA: TGTGCCAGCAGTTTAGGGTCGTTTGCAGGCTATGGCTACACCTTC. This translates into CASSLGSFAGYGYTF.

The chain employs TRBV28 and TRBJ2-3, with TRBD1 identical over 12 bases. J gave up 6 bases and V 5 bases, and 6 bases lay outside the gene matches. This CDR3 has 15 residues. From germline, CDR1 is MDHEN and CDR2 SYDVKM. CDR3 coding DNA: TGTGCCAGCAGTGACCGGGACAGGGGGCTTGATACGCAGTATTTT. Translating gives CASSDRDRGLDTQYF.

The chain employs TRBV28 and TRBJ2-7, with D perhaps given as TRBD1 or TRBD2 (5 bases each). The germline gives CDR1 MDHEN, CDR2 SYDVKM. Between the trimmed V and J ends, which lost 5 bases and 2 bases, there was a span of 13 bases. The length of the CDR3 is 14 residues. CDR3 amino acids: CASSGDLTPYEQYF. CDR3 sequence (DNA): TGTGCCAGCAGTGGGGACCTAACACCCTACGAGCAGTACTTC.

The chain is built from TRBV5-4 and TRBJ2-1, with D unclear. Germline V gene data show CDR1 as SGHNT and CDR2 as YYREEE (reference sequence). Trimming stripped 4 bases from V and 8 bases from J, with 10 bases between. The CDR3 spans 12 residues. The CDR3 reads CASSVLWDEQFF. CDR3 nucleotide sequence: TGTGCCAGCAGCGTGTTGTGGGATGAGCAGTTCTTC.

The chain combines TRBV27 with TRBJ2-6; D gene ambiguous. The V gene's germline CDR1 is MNHEY and CDR2 SMNVEV (reference sequence). The CDR3 sequence is 17 residues long. The V and J ends lost 2 bases and 0 bases respectively, with 11 bases between them. In DNA form, the CDR3 reads TGTGCCAGCAGTTTACAAGGTCCGCTCTCTGGGGCCAACGTCCTGACTTTC. Its translation is CASSLQGPLSGANVLTF.

V usage is TRBV11-2 and J usage is TRBJ2-1; 10 bases are a match to TRBD2. V lost 5 bases and J lost 9; bases outside the gene matches: 10. The V gene's germline CDR1 is SGHAT and CDR2 FQNNGV. CDR3 length: 15 residues. The CDR3 nucleotides read TGTGCCAGCAGCCACGGCAGTCTAGCGGGGGTTGAGCAGTTCTTC. Translation: CASSHGSLAGVEQFF.

The CDR3 sequence: CASSEIQGLTEAFF. Here the CDR3 DNA reads TGTGCCAGCAGTGAAATCCAGGGACTCACTGAAGCTTTCTTT. This sequence joins TRBV6-1 and TRBJ1-1; D might be TRBD1 (5 bases). Trimming shortened V by 2 bases and J by 4 bases, and 11 bases separated the two germline ends. This CDR3 has 14 amino acids. The germline V gene has CDR1 MNHNS and CDR2 SASEGT.

The genes are TRBV28 and TRBJ2-5, with TRBD1 identical over 7 bases. The end of the DNA fits TRBJ2-7 better, so the J call may be wrong. CDR3 length equals 15 residues. The germline V gene encodes CDR1 MDHEN and CDR2 SYDVKM. CDR3 region: CASTSMEQGSNEQYF. The CDR3 bases are TGTGCCAGCACCTCAATGGAACAGGGGAGTAACGAGCAGTACTTC.

The V gene is TRBV4-3, the J gene TRBJ1-5; D remains ambiguous. Looked up from germline, CDR1 is LGHNA and CDR2 is YSLEER. V lost 6 bases and J 9 bases, leaving 15 bases between the germline ends. The CDR3 covers 13 residues. The CDR3 loop reads CASSLRVSGPQHF. The CDR3 bases are TGCGCCAGCAGTTTGAGGGTATCGGGGCCCCAGCATTTT.

V gene TRBV10-3 combines with J gene TRBJ2-5; D perhaps matches TRBD1 (6 bases). The end of the DNA is better explained by TRBJ2-7, so the J call may be wrong. This CDR3 has 14 residues. CDR1 is ENHRY and CDR2 is SYGVKD in the germline V gene. Here the CDR3 reads CAIRLEQGEYEQYF. The DNA of the CDR3 is TGTGCCATCAGGCTTGAACAGGGAGAGTACGAGCAGTACTTC.

The chain employs TRBV5-1 and TRBJ2-2; 12 nucleotides align to TRBD2. Germline values: CDR1 SGHRS, CDR2 YFSETQ. V was pared by 4 bases and J by 4 bases, with 5 bases of the junction left unmatched. The CDR3 sequence is 16 residues long. CDR3 DNA sequence: TGCGCCAGCAGCCGTGGACTAGCGGGAACCACCGGGGAGCTGTTTTTT. As protein: CASSRGLAGTTGELFF.

This clonotype was counted at least ten times. V usage is TRBV7-2 and J usage is TRBJ1-2, with unresolved D. From germline, CDR1 is SGHTA and CDR2 FQGNSA. V was clipped by 4 bases and J by 4 bases, with 7 bases between them. The CDR3 consists of 12 residues. The chain's CDR3 is CASSSVGYGYTF. The CDR3, as DNA: TGTGCCAGCAGCTCGGTGGGCTATGGCTACACCTTC.

This chain links TRBV6-1 with TRBJ2-3; D possibly corresponds to TRBD2 (5 bases). The germline V and J ends were trimmed by 0 bases and 3 bases, with 7 bases remaining between them. The CDR3 covers 14 residues. Germline V gene lookup returns CDR1 MNHNS and CDR2 SASEGT. The CDR3: CASSEARTTDTQYF. The CDR3 DNA follows: TGTGCCAGCAGTGAAGCGAGGACTACAGATACGCAGTATTTT.

V gene TRBV4-1 combines with J gene TRBJ2-1; D is uncertain. The germline V gene encodes CDR1 MGHRA and CDR2 YSYEKL. CDR3 size: 14 residues. Trimming stripped 0 bases from V and 5 bases from J, with 8 bases between. The DNA of the CDR3 is TGCGCCAGCAGCCAAGACGCACGGAACAATGAGCAGTTCTTC. This translates into CASSQDARNNEQFF.

V usage is TRBV5-4 and J usage is TRBJ2-1; 8 nucleotides agree with TRBD2. J was trimmed by 9 bases and V by 2 bases; bases with no gene match: 10. This CDR3 region has 15 residues. Per the germline V gene, CDR1 is SGHNT and CDR2 is YYREEE (reference sequence). The CDR3 DNA follows: TGTGCCAGCAGCTTCACTTGGGGGACTAGATCTGAGCAGTTCTTC. It specifies CASSFTWGTRSEQFF.

J is TRBJ2-7 and V is TRBV6-2 or TRBV6-3; D remains unclear. The germline V gene encodes CDR1 MNHEY and CDR2 SVGEGT. The CDR3 runs 12 residues. The V gene lost 7 bases and the J gene lost 3 bases, with 10 bases spanning the gap. CDR3 coding DNA: TGTGCCAGCACTCAGACCCGCTACGAGCAGTACTTC. It specifies CASTQTRYEQYF.

This chain uses TRBV10-3 with TRBJ1-2; TRBD1 matches at 9 bases. Germline CDR1 ENHRY, CDR2 SYGVKD. V was pared by 2 bases and J by 7 bases, with 20 bases of the junction left unmatched. The CDR3 length is 19 residues. The CDR3 sequence: CAISESHSGQGRFFGGYTF. The CDR3 DNA reads TGTGCCATCAGTGAGAGTCACTCGGGACAGGGCCGGTTCTTTGGTGGCTACACCTTC.